The source of this T cell receptor (beta chain) is a study of blood T cell repertoires in COVID-19. The CDR3 contains 15 residues. Trimming took off 2 bases at V and 3 bases at J, with 8 bases between the two ends. CDR1 and CDR2 (germline): SGHAT, FQNNGV. The data were produced by immunoSEQ multiplex PCR, yet TCRdb's version contains in-frame clones alone and is incomplete. There are around 330,000 clones in the sample; about nine tenths occur only once, and around 10% lies in the top ten. Participants, roughly 18 to 100 years old, spanned 25 or so US areas. Material for sequencing was PBMCs or T cells enriched from blood (not recorded which). V and J are TRBV11-2 and TRBJ1-6; D unclear. This clonotype was obtained from a woman aged 18-35 years who had recovered from COVID-19. CDR3 region: CASSLSRFYNSPLHF. The CDR3 bases are TGTGCCAGCAGCTTATCTCGGTTCTATAATTCACCCCTCCACTTT.